The 13 T cell receptor beta chains given below trace back to one sample, sequenced in a study of CD8 T cells in ankylosing spondylitis. TCRdb reprocessed the 5' RACE reads via MiXCR and lists one record per CDR3 protein. The sample carries about 260,000 distinct CDR3 sequences, approximately 24% recorded once. Material: blood, either unsorted or a sorted T cell fraction (not recorded which). The source is a male donor with ankylosing spondylitis or in good health (not recorded which).

This clonotype was seen many times. The rearrangement links TRBV25-1 to TRBJ1-2; D is unclear. With 1 base removed from V and 7 bases from J, the gap between germline ends came to 10 bases. Germline V gives CDR1 MGHDK, CDR2 SYGVNS. The CDR3 sequence is 13 residues long. CDR3 sequence: CASSEFWAAGYTF. The DNA for the CDR3 is TGTGCCAGCAGTGAATTCTGGGCAGCTGGCTACACCTTC.

V and J are TRBV20-1 and TRBJ2-1; TRBD2 matches 9 bases. The CDR3 extends over 18 amino acids. V was clipped by 5 bases and J by 0 bases; unmatched bases: 14. Looked up from germline, CDR1 is DFQATT and CDR2 is SNEGSKA (reference sequence). The CDR3 nucleotides read TGCAGTGCTCGGCCGCGGAATATAGCGGGGGCCTCCTACAATGAGCAGTTCTTC. Its translation: CSARPRNIAGASYNEQFF.

J is TRBJ2-5 and V is TRBV20-1; D unclear. Germline V gives CDR1 DFQATT, CDR2 SNEGSKA (reference sequence). The CDR3 has 11 amino acids. V was trimmed by 6 bases and J by 2 bases, leaving 7 bases between them. CDR3 sequence (DNA): TGCAGTGCACCGCTACAAGAGACCCAGTACTTC. Protein sequence: CSAPLQETQYF.

In its sample, this clonotype was seen many times. The chain couples TRBV12-3 or TRBV12-4 to TRBJ2-5; 9 bases agree with TRBD1. The junction had 2 bases not matched to a gene; V was cut back by 6 bases and J by 3 bases. This CDR3 is built from 13 residues. The CDR3 region is CASRWTGEETQYF. The CDR3 bases are TGTGCCAGCAGATGGACAGGGGAAGAGACCCAGTACTTC.

This clonotype was recorded at least ten times. The genes are TRBV20-1 and TRBJ2-5; the match to TRBD1 covers 10 bases. The CDR3 has 14 amino acids. The J segment lost 9 bases and the V segment lost 4 bases, leaving 11 bases of the junction unmatched. In germline, CDR1 is DFQATT, CDR2 SNEGSKA (reference sequence). The CDR3 DNA follows: TGCAGTGCTATACTCAGGACAGGGGGAAATTCCCAGTACTTC. Translation: CSAILRTGGNSQYF.

This clonotype appeared many times. The chain carries TRBV12-3 or TRBV12-4 and TRBJ1-1; D unclear. CDR3 length equals 12 residues. V lost 7 bases and J lost 1, with 7 bases in between. The CDR3 is CASKRANTEAFF. The CDR3 nucleotides are TGTGCCAGCAAGAGAGCGAACACTGAAGCTTTCTTT.

The chain links TRBV11-2 to TRBJ2-5; D is perhaps TRBD2 (6 bases). V lost 3 bases and J 9 bases, leaving 14 bases between the germline ends. Germline V gene lookup returns CDR1 SGHAT and CDR2 FQNNGV. This CDR3 is 13 amino acids long. This CDR3 reads CASSFGGNAAQYF. The CDR3 nucleotides are TGTGCCAGCAGCTTCGGGGGAAATGCGGCCCAGTACTTC.

In its sample, this clonotype was seen many times. The rearrangement links TRBV20-1 to TRBJ2-1, with TRBD1 as a possible D gene (5 bases). V was shortened by 1 base and J by 0 bases, with 13 bases between the two germline ends. Looked up from germline, CDR1 is DFQATT and CDR2 is SNEGSKA (reference sequence). The CDR3 loop spans 16 amino acids. The CDR3, as DNA: TGCAGTGCTAGAGGGGTGGGGCAAAGCTCCTACAATGAGCAGTTCTTC. Its protein product is CSARGVGQSSYNEQFF.

The chain joins TRBV5-4 to TRBJ2-5; perhaps TRBD1 as D (6 bases). Trimming shortened V by 1 base and J by 3 bases, and 10 bases separated the two germline ends. CDR3 size: 14 residues. Germline V CDR1 and CDR2: SGHNT, YYREEE (reference sequence). The DNA for the CDR3 is TGTGCCAGCAGCTTGCAGGACAGAGAAGAGACCCAGTACTTC. It encodes CASSLQDREETQYF.

A few counts support this clonotype. One end of the junction varies from germline; a read error may be responsible. As DNA, the CDR3 is TGTGCCAGCAGTTTACGGAGCATCTTGTTTTTC. Amino acid sequence: CASSLRSILFF. The rearrangement joins TRBV28 to TRBJ2-7; no firm D call. This CDR3 has 11 residues. Germline values: CDR1 MDHEN, CDR2 SYDVKM.

This clonotype was seen at least ten times. CDR3 bases: TGTGCTAGTGGCCGGGACACCACTAATGAGCAGTTCTTC. Protein product: CASGRDTTNEQFF. The chain couples TRBV12-5 to TRBJ2-1; a weak D match, TRBD1 (6 bases). This CDR3 has 13 residues. The V gene's germline CDR1 is LGHNT and CDR2 FRNRAP. V was cut by 6 bases and J by 7 bases, with 13 bases left in between. Full variable domain (outside the CDR3, taken from reference TRBV12-5 and TRBJ2-1): DARVTQTPRHKVTEMGQEVTMRCQPILGHNTVFWYRQTMMQGLELLAYFRNRAPLDDSGMPKDRFSAEMPDATLATLKIQPSEPRDSAVYFCASGRDTTNEQFFGPGTRLTVL.

This clonotype was observed at least ten times. The genes are TRBV20-1 and TRBJ1-3, with 7 bases matching TRBD1. CDR1 is DFQATT, CDR2 SNEGSKA, per germline (reference sequence). The CDR3 spans 18 residues. The V segment lost 0 bases and the J segment 0 bases; nucleotides outside the gene matches: 11. As DNA, the CDR3 is TGCAGTGCTAGAGACCCCCTGGTGGGACAGACCTCTGGAAACACCATATATTTT. Translation gives CSARDPLVGQTSGNTIYF.

This clonotype occurred a few times. The chain is built from TRBV18 and TRBJ2-7, with TRBD1 as a possible D gene (5 bases). CDR1 and CDR2 (germline): KGHSH, LQKENI. This CDR3 spans 15 amino acids. The ends were cut back, 5 bases at V and 4 bases at J, with 18 bases in the middle. CDR3 loop: CASSSTGPGQYEQYF. CDR3 sequence (DNA): TGTGCCAGCTCATCCACTGGGCCAGGGCAATACGAGCAGTACTTC.